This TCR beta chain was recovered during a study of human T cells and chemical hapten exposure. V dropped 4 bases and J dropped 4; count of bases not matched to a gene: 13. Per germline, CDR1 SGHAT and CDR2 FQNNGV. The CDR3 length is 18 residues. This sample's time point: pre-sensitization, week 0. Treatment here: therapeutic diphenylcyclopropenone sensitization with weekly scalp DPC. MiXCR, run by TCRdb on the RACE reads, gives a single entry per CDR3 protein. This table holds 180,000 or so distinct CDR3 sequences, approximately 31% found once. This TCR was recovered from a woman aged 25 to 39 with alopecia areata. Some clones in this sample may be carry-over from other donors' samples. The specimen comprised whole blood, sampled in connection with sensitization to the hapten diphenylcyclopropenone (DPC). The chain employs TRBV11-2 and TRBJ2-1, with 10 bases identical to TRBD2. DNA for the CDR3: TGTGCCAGCAGCTCCCCAGGGCTAGCGGGAGAAATGTACAATGAGCAGTTCTTC. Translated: CASSSPGLAGEMYNEQFF. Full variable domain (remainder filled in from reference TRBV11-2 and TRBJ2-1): EAGVAQSPRYKIIEKRQSVAFWCNPISGHATLYWYQQILGQGPKLLIQFQNNGVVDDSQLPKDRFSAERLKGVDSTLKIQPAKLEDSAVYLCASSSPGLAGEMYNEQFFGPGTRLTVL.